The sequence of this T cell receptor (beta chain) was determined in a study of blood T cell repertoires in COVID-19. Study-level background: Specimens from acute and convalescent COVID-19 originated in the United States, Italy and Spain.

Original processing methods: It was from reference gene primer amplification that nucleated cell counts were estimated. Only in-frame clones appear in the TCRdb table, and some are missing; sequencing was by immunoSEQ multiplex PCR. V and J calls and clone size follow that table, whereas D and trimming were derived from the DNA. This table has 100,000 to 150,000 clones, around 89% appearing once. A Seattle source enrolled patients during active infection and followed them longitudinally. Losses at the gene ends were 3 bases for V and 3 bases for J; bases not matched to a gene: 12. CDR3 length: 17 residues. The germline V gene has CDR1 SGDLS and CDR2 YYNGEE.

Sequences were obtained from peripheral blood. V usage is TRBV9 and J usage is TRBJ1-3; 7 positions agree with TRBD1. The receptor comes from a man aged 55 to 70 with COVID-19, enrolled during active disease. CDR3 nucleotide sequence: TGTGCCAGCAGCGGGGCCCTGACAGGGTTCGGTGGAAACACCATATATTTT. Translating it yields CASSGALTGFGGNTIYF. Complete variable domain (other parts from reference TRBV9 and TRBJ1-3): DSGVTQTPKHLITATGQRVTLRCSPRSGDLSVYWYQQSLDQGLQFLIQYYNGEERAKGNILERFSAQQFPDLHSELNLSSLELGDSALYFCASSGALTGFGGNTIYFGEGSWLTVV.